This note documents a single T cell receptor (beta chain) sequence. What it binds is unknown. The CDR3 extends over 17 amino acids. The V gene's germline CDR1 is MGHDK and CDR2 SYGVNS. After removal of 6 bases from V and 4 bases from J, the junction contained 8 bases not matched to a gene. The entirety of the isolated RNA underwent reverse transcription, so expressed TCRB transcripts were sequenced. TCRdb's table, derived via immunoSEQ multiplex PCR, lists solely in-frame clones and lacks some. The sample records 600,000 to 700,000 clones, 13% being singletons. This entry comes from a study of beta chain features in type 1 diabetes. Study-level findings and limits: Within each of all four CD4+ subsets, Type 1 diabetes patients had TCRB CDR3s that were moderately but significantly shorter.

This receptor was taken from a man aged 18 to 35 with type 1 diabetes. J is TRBJ2-5 and V is TRBV25-1, with TRBD2 matching 16 bases. The sequenced material came from naive CD4+ T cells from blood. In nucleotides, the CDR3 is TGTGCCAGCAGCCGGGGACTAGCGGGGGGGCCAGGAGAGACCCAGTACTTC. Its protein product is CASSRGLAGGPGETQYF.